This T cell receptor beta chain was identified during a study of cytomegalovirus exposure and HLA in healthy donors. It was the roughly 110-subject validation cohort, separate from the roughly 700-subject first cohort, to which the donors belonged. TCRdb's copy holds only in-frame clones and misses some; the assay was immunoSEQ multiplex PCR. The data contain 150,000 to 200,000 clones, 85% to 90% of them singletons. This receptor was obtained from a man aged 18-30 years in good health and CMV-seropositive. Material: PBMCs.

CDR3 protein: CAISVGDNYYEQYF. CDR3 coding DNA: TGTGCCATCAGTGTTGGGGACAACTACTACGAGCAGTACTTC. V and J are TRBV10-3 and TRBJ2-7; possibly TRBD1 for D (6 bases). This CDR3 comprises 14 residues. V lost 4 bases, J lost 3 bases, and 13 bases lay in between. Per germline, CDR1 ENHRY and CDR2 SYGVKD.